This T cell receptor beta chain was recovered during a study of blood T cell repertoires in COVID-19. Study-level background: COVID-19 samples collected from the United States, Italy and Spain covered acute and convalescent phases.

Authors' processing steps: Counts of nucleated cells, estimated from reference gene primer amplification, were obtained. The repertoire was sequenced with immunoSEQ multiplex PCR; TCRdb's copy has only in-frame clones and lacks some. V and J calls and clone size follow that table, whereas D and trimming were derived from the DNA. The sample carries about 190,000 clones, about 90% recorded once. The CDR3 runs to 16 residues. CDR1 is LGHDT, CDR2 YNNKEL, per germline (reference sequence). V gave up 2 bases and J gave up 10 bases; unmatched junction bases: 5. This TCR derives from a man aged 55 to 70 with active or convalescent COVID-19. The gene calls are TRBV3-1 (or the pseudogene TRBV3-2) and TRBJ2-1, with 16 bases fitting TRBD2. What was sequenced was peripheral blood. The CDR3 region has the DNA TGTGCCAGCAGCCAACCGGGACTAGCGGGGGGGCAGGAGCAGTTCTTC. Translated, it gives CASSQPGLAGGQEQFF.